This TCR beta chain was identified in a study of shared clonotypes between healthy human individuals. In regard to this clone: Its matching antigen is unknown. The sample holds other DNA sequences that translate to the same CDR3.

Here immunoSEQ multiplex PCR was the method, and the copy in TCRdb shows in-frame clones only, minus some. This table has approximately 2,000,000 clones, around 93% appearing once. Overall study findings and caveats: Limitation of the genetic and exposure-history diversity represented came from the few donors. Relative to their counterparts shared across all four donors, non-shared clonotypes exhibited diminished generation probabilities. Apart from blood, nothing was sampled; tissue repertoires likely differ. The authors expected sequencing depth to affect clonotype sharing among donors.

Terminally differentiated effector memory CD45RA+ cells were left out of the naive CD8 fraction, which was CD45RO-negative and positively selected for CCR7. Trimming pared 6 bases from V and 6 bases from J, leaving 8 bases between. Germline lookup yields CDR1 SQVTM and CDR2 ANQGSEA. The CDR3 sequence is 11 residues long. The sequencing sample was made of naive CD8+ T cells from PBMCs. The clonotype originates from a man in his late teens or twenties in good health. Some clones in this sample may be carry-over from other donors' samples. V gene TRBV29-1 combines with J gene TRBJ2-2; no definite D call. CDR3: CSVRSSGELFF. The CDR3 region has the DNA TGCAGCGTGAGGTCCTCCGGGGAGCTGTTTTTT.